This T cell receptor (beta chain) is drawn from a study of CD8+ T cells in alopecia areata. As for the study in general: The authors scored treated patients' severity by affected scalp percentage. Points from the study as a whole: Amid tofacitinib therapy, many expanded lesional clones stayed present in scalp and blood. The presence of one nonresponder keeps the tie between baseline CD8+ expansion and response uncertain.

Treatment given: oral pan-JAK inhibitor, 5-10 mg twice daily. PBMCs yielded sorted CD4+ and CD8+ T cells. The sequencing template was cDNA reverse transcribed from extracted RNA. The assay was immunoSEQ multiplex PCR, and TCRdb's table has in-frame clones only and misses some. The table has roughly 140,000 clones, roughly four fifths seen once. Details on this clone: The antigen is undetermined.

This CDR3 spans 16 amino acids. Germline loops: CDR1 SNHLY, CDR2 FYNNEI. With 6 bases clipped from V and 2 bases from J, the junction kept 1 base outside the gene matches. Sequencing used CD8+ T cells sorted from blood, obtained at week 4, from a patient treated with tofacitinib. The chain has TRBV2 and TRBJ2-2; 15 bases map to TRBD2. The sequence came from a human donor with alopecia areata. CDR3 DNA sequence: TGTGCCAGCAGGGGACTAGCGGGGGGAAACACCGGGGAGCTGTTTTTT. It yields the protein CASRGLAGGNTGELFF.